The clone carrying this T cell receptor (beta chain) was found many times. What it recognizes is unknown. Germline V gene data show CDR1 as MNHNS and CDR2 as SASEGT. The CDR3 sequence is 16 residues long. V gave up 5 bases and J gave up 0 bases; unmatched junction bases: 7. Regarding time point: healthy volunteer bleed at 6 weeks. Unfractionated whole blood was the source from which total RNA was extracted. As processed by the authors: From about 20,000 to 690,000 TCRs were found per sample, with a median of approximately 96,000. MiXCR, run by TCRdb on the RACE reads, gives a single entry per CDR3 protein. Clone size and V and J calls follow TCRdb, not the original study. This table has about 65,000 distinct CDR3 sequences, 5.5% to 7.5% appearing once. This sample is part of a study of human T cells and chemical hapten exposure. Study-level points and caveats: High-frequency TCRs, those above 1 in 1000, stayed the same after DPC sensitization.

Sequenced input: whole blood. The rearrangement joins TRBV6-1 to TRBJ2-3, with 8 bases lining up with TRBD2. The TCR sequence derives from a female donor in good health. Some clones in this sample may be carry-over from other donors' samples. CDR3 in DNA: TGTGCCAGCAGTTCCCCGGGAGGGAAGAGCACAGATACGCAGTATTTT. Translation gives CASSSPGGKSTDTQYF.